A single sample gave rise to the 8 T cell receptor beta chains below, sequenced in a study of T cell changes during pregnancy in multiple sclerosis. Produced via immunoSEQ multiplex PCR; TCRdb's table is partial and in-frame only. Of tens of thousands of clones in the sample, about 85% were seen once. The input for sequencing was CD4+ T cells from peripheral blood mononuclear cells, taken in the second trimester of pregnancy. The receptors shown here come from a female donor with multiple sclerosis, enrolled in a pregnancy study.

This chain joins TRBV27 and TRBJ2-5; 9 bases line up with TRBD2. J was trimmed by 4 bases and V by 1 base; bases with no gene match: 13. Germline V gene sequence: CDR1 MNHEY, CDR2 SMNVEV (reference sequence). The CDR3 length is 18 residues. The CDR3 is CASSLYWSAGGPRETQYF. The CDR3 DNA is TGTGCCAGCAGTTTATATTGGTCGGCGGGAGGGCCGAGAGAGACCCAGTACTTC.

The genes are TRBV15 and TRBJ2-1, with a possible D match to TRBD2 (6 bases). Trimming stripped 8 bases from V and 7 bases from J, with 6 bases between. The V gene's germline CDR1 is LNHNV and CDR2 YYDKDF (reference sequence). This CDR3 spans 10 amino acids. The CDR3 region has the DNA TGTGCCACCGCGGGGAATGAGCAGTTCTTC. Amino acid sequence: CATAGNEQFF.

CDR3 coding DNA: TGCGCCAGCAGCTTGGACTATTACGAGCAGTACTTC. This encodes CASSLDYYEQYF. The chain couples TRBV5-1 to TRBJ2-7; D unresolved. The CDR3 is 12 residues long. Germline assignment: CDR1 SGHRS and CDR2 YFSETQ. V was pared by 0 bases and J by 4 bases, with 5 bases between.

This chain uses TRBV6-6 with TRBJ2-7; a possible D gene is TRBD1 (6 bases). This CDR3 region has 15 residues. V gave up 6 bases and J gave up 0 bases, with 15 bases separating them. Germline-derived CDR1 and CDR2 are MNHNY and SVGAGI (reference sequence). The DNA of the CDR3 is TGTGCCAGCAGGACCCAGGGGAAACACTCCTACGAGCAGTACTTC. It specifies CASRTQGKHSYEQYF.

The chain joins TRBV5-5 to TRBJ2-1; 9 bases agree with TRBD2. J was trimmed by 7 bases and V by 0 bases; bases with no gene match: 8. Germline V gives CDR1 SGHKS, CDR2 YYEKEE (reference sequence). The CDR3 has 16 residues. CDR3 DNA: TGTGCCAGCAGCTTGGAGATTAGCGGGAGACAAAATGAGCAGTTCTTC. As protein: CASSLEISGRQNEQFF.

V and J are TRBV19 and TRBJ2-1; D gene ambiguous. CDR1 and CDR2 (germline): LNHDA, SQIVND (reference sequence). V lost 0 bases and J lost 9, with 15 bases in between. The CDR3 spans 15 residues. The CDR3 loop is CASSIDPLRTGEQFF. Written as DNA, the CDR3 is TGTGCCAGTAGTATAGATCCCCTGCGAACGGGTGAGCAGTTCTTC.

CDR3: CSVGRGGLGETQYF. CDR3 DNA: TGCAGCGTTGGGAGGGGGGGTTTGGGAGAGACCCAGTACTTC. This chain uses TRBV29-1 with TRBJ2-5, with a weak D call TRBD2 (7 bases). V shed 4 bases and J shed 4 bases, with 16 bases lying between them. CDR1 and CDR2 from the germline V gene are SQVTM and ANQGSEA. The CDR3 has 14 residues.

The genes are TRBV6-1 and TRBJ2-7, with TRBD1 matching over 10 bases. CDR1 is MNHNS, CDR2 SASEGT, per germline. Trimming took 2 bases from V and 3 from J; bases not matched to a gene: 7. CDR3 length: 16 residues. As DNA, the CDR3 is TGTGCCAGCAGTGAATTGGGGGGGACAGGGGACTACGAGCAGTACTTC. Translating it yields CASSELGGTGDYEQYF.